These 8 T cell receptor beta chains were sequenced from one sample in a study of shared clonotypes between healthy human individuals. TCRdb keeps only in-frame clones here, not all; method: immunoSEQ multiplex PCR. The sample contains a few million clones, nearly 97% of which appear only once. Sequenced: naive CD4+ T cells sorted from blood. Regarding subset: CD45RA+ positively selected. These receptors all come from a man aged 18 to 29 in good health.

V gene TRBV6-1 combines with J gene TRBJ2-6; D ambiguous. The germline V gene encodes CDR1 MNHNS and CDR2 SASEGT. There are 14 residues in the CDR3. Between the trimmed V and J ends, which lost 11 bases and 0 bases, there was a span of 11 bases. CDR3 loop: CALTTSSGANVLTF. In nucleotides, the CDR3 is TGTGCCTTGACAACCAGCTCTGGGGCCAACGTCCTGACTTTC.

V and J are TRBV6-1 and TRBJ2-1, with D perhaps matching TRBD1 (5 bases). CDR1 MNHNS and CDR2 SASEGT come from the germline V gene. Trimming pared 5 bases from V and 9 bases from J, leaving 8 bases between. The CDR3 runs to 11 residues. CDR3 protein: CASSYQGEQFF. The CDR3 DNA reads as TGTGCCAGCAGTTATCAGGGTGAGCAGTTCTTC.

This chain links TRBV19 with TRBJ2-7; TRBD1 is a possible D gene (6 bases). Germline lookup yields CDR1 LNHDA and CDR2 SQIVND (reference sequence). The CDR3 consists of 14 residues. The V end lost 6 bases, the J end lost 6 bases, and 18 bases lay between the germline ends. CDR3 region: CASSNPGAGLEQYF. CDR3 bases: TGTGCCAGTAGCAACCCAGGGGCAGGACTCGAGCAGTACTTC.

This chain links TRBV7-2 with TRBJ2-6, with D unresolved. Germline lookup yields CDR1 SGHTA and CDR2 FQGNSA. V was pared by 1 base and J by 0 bases, with 4 bases between. This CDR3 is built from 15 residues. The CDR3 sequence: CASSLDYSGANVLTF. The CDR3 DNA sequence: TGTGCCAGCAGCTTAGATTACTCTGGGGCCAACGTCCTGACTTTC.

With regard to this clone: The same CDR3 is also encoded by other DNA sequences in this sample. The chain links TRBV6-5 to TRBJ1-1, with no clear D. CDR1 is MNHEY and CDR2 is SVGAGI in the germline V gene. This CDR3 region has 12 residues. Trimming took off 8 bases at V and 1 base at J, with 8 bases between the two ends. The CDR3 bases are TGTGCCAGCCGGAATGGGAACACTGAAGCTTTCTTT. As protein: CASRNGNTEAFF.

The chain combines TRBV10-3 with TRBJ1-1, with 7 bases identical to TRBD1. V lost 3 bases, J lost 5 bases, and 3 bases stayed unmatched. This CDR3 region has 13 residues. Per germline, CDR1 ENHRY and CDR2 SYGVKD. The CDR3 here is CAISDGRGTEAFF. CDR3 nucleotide sequence: TGTGCCATCAGTGACGGCAGGGGGACTGAAGCTTTCTTT.

V is TRBV5-6 and J is TRBJ1-1; 7 nucleotides agree with TRBD1. CDR1 and CDR2 from the germline V gene are SGHDT and YYEEEE. V lost 6 bases to trimming and J lost 2 bases; unmatched junction nucleotides: 13. This CDR3 is 16 amino acids long. The CDR3 here is CASTLLGTALNTEAFF. CDR3 nucleotides: TGTGCCAGCACCCTATTAGGGACAGCCTTAAACACTGAAGCTTTCTTT.

V is TRBV29-1 and J is TRBJ2-1, with 8 bases aligning to TRBD2. The ends lost 5 bases at V and 3 bases at J; junction bases unmatched: 3. The germline gives CDR1 SQVTM, CDR2 ANQGSEA. The CDR3 totals 13 residues. CDR3 bases: TGCAGCGTTCTGACTAGCGACTACAATGAGCAGTTCTTC. It is translated as CSVLTSDYNEQFF.